This TCR beta chain was retrieved from a study of regulatory T cells in long-lasting Graves disease. The V gene lost 0 bases and the J gene lost 5 bases, with 8 bases spanning the gap. CDR1 is GTSNPN and CDR2 is SVGIG in the germline V gene (reference sequence). This CDR3 region has 13 residues. Investigators prepared the TCR beta libraries by applying iRepertoire HTBI primers and Arm-PCR of CDR3 regions. Each CDR3 protein gets one entry after TCRdb re-called the multiplex PCR reads with MiXCR. The data hold approximately 400,000 distinct CDR3 sequences, with around 16% observed a single time. As to time point: newly diagnosed GD, antithyroid drugs for less than 3 months. The TCR library used RNA extracted from PBMCs. These records were also assigned to another study, of T cells in Graves' hyperthyroidism and ophthalmopathy.

The sequencing here drew on peripheral blood mononuclear cells (PBMCs), taken at new diagnosis, from a patient treated with antithyroid drugs. The J gene is TRBJ2-1, the V gene TRBV30; D is perhaps TRBD2 (5 bases). The source of this sequence is a woman aged 40 to 55 with Graves disease. The CDR3 here is CAWSVRADNEQFF. CDR3 sequence (DNA): TGTGCCTGGAGTGTCCGAGCGGACAATGAGCAGTTCTTC. The variable domain in full, completed from reference TRBV30 and TRBJ2-1, reads SQTIHQWPATLVQPVGSPLSLECTVEGTSNPNLYWYRQAAGRGLQLLFYSVGIGQISSEVPQNLSASRPQDRQFILSSKKLLLSDSGFYLCAWSVRADNEQFFGPGTRLTVL.